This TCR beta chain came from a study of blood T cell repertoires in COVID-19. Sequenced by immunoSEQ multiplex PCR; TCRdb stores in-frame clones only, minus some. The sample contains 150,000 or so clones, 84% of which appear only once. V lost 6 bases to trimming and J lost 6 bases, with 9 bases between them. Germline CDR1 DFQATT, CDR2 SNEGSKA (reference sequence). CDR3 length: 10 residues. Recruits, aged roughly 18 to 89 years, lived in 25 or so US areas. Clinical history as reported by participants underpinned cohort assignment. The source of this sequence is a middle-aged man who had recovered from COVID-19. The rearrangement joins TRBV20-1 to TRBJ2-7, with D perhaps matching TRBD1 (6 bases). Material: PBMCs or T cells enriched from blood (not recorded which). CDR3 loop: CSAPDSEQYF. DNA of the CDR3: TGCAGTGCACCGGACAGCGAGCAGTACTTC.